This T cell receptor beta chain was captured in a study of radiotherapy plus CTLA-4 blockade in lung cancer. Findings of the study overall: With interferon-beta, early dynamics of blood T cell clones were reported to best predict response. Following radiotherapy plus ipilimumab, tumor-derived TCR clones expanded in the blood.

Comment on this clone: Its antigen is not known.

Germline V lookup: CDR1 SGHNT, CDR2 YYREEE (reference sequence). With 0 bases removed from V and 6 bases from J, the gap between germline ends came to 20 bases. The CDR3 loop spans 17 amino acids. Patients with chemo-refractory metastatic non-small-cell lung cancer received focal radiation plus CTLA-4 blockade with ipilimumab. Generated by immunoSEQ multiplex PCR, the TCRdb table keeps only in-frame clones and is missing some. Among around 80,000 clones listed, 70% to 80% were seen once. The sample here was peripheral blood, taken from a patient treated with radiotherapy plus ipilimumab. V is TRBV5-4 and J is TRBJ2-3, with D possibly being TRBD2 (6 bases). The receptor comes from a human donor with non-small cell lung cancer whose response to radiotherapy plus ipilimumab could not be evaluated. The CDR3 DNA follows: TGTGCCAGCAGCTTGGCGGGGACTCCCATGTCGGCGGATACGCAGTATTTT. Translating it yields CASSLAGTPMSADTQYF.